This T cell receptor (beta chain) appears in the sequencing data of a study of blood T cells in healthy people across ages. Study-level results: Naive T cell percentage strongly correlated with TCR beta diversity.

The V gene lost 4 bases and the J gene lost 3 bases, with 10 bases spanning the gap. Germline loops: CDR1 PRHDT, CDR2 FYEKMQ (reference sequence). There are 13 residues in the CDR3. A J-beta primer mix and a sample-barcoded 5' primer were used in a second PCR of about 7 to 12 cycles. MiXCR, run by TCRdb on the 5' RACE reads, gives a single entry per CDR3 protein. Of roughly 1.9 million distinct CDR3 sequences detected, 35% to 50% appear once; the ten largest clones hold 23%. Only a few counts were recorded for this clonotype. Its antigen is currently unknown. Material: blood. The TCR originated in a human donor in good health. The rearrangement uses TRBV13 and TRBJ2-7; D unresolved. Here the CDR3 DNA reads TGTGCCAGCAGCTCCTCCGCCCGCTACGAGCAGTACTTC. As protein: CASSSSARYEQYF.